The text below deals with one T cell receptor beta chain. Authors' data handling: Quantification of nucleated cells was approximated via reference gene primer amplification. Using immunoSEQ multiplex PCR, the repertoire was profiled, and TCRdb retains in-frame clones only, with some absent. V and J calls and clone size are as listed in that table; D and trimming were resolved from the DNA. The sample yields roughly 120,000 clones, approximately 84% seen once. The sample is drawn from a study of blood T cell repertoires in COVID-19. Whole-study context: Specimens from acute and convalescent COVID-19 originated in the United States, Italy and Spain. Sources were T cells, B-cell-depleted T cells, or PBMCs; the material itself was cDNA or gDNA.

CDR3 length: 16 amino acids. The germline V gene encodes CDR1 MDHEN and CDR2 SYDVKM. V shed 5 bases, J shed 11 bases, and the junction held 15 bases outside the gene matches. This rearrangement joins TRBV28 to TRBJ1-6, with TRBD1 identical over 7 bases. The TCR comes from an older man with active or convalescent COVID-19. The source material was peripheral blood. In nucleotides, the CDR3 is TGTGCCAGCAGTCTTCCGGGACAGTTCTTTCGACCACCCCTCCACTTT. Translated: CASSLPGQFFRPPLHF.